A single TCR beta chain is shown here with its context. The antigen is not known. With a J-beta primer mix and a sample-barcoded 5' primer, a second PCR ran roughly 6 to 11 cycles. A tag from a template-switch adaptor with 12 random nucleotides marked each cDNA molecule. TCRdb re-analysed the 5' RACE reads in MiXCR, keeping a single row per CDR3 protein. Among some 800,000 distinct CDR3 sequences listed, about 42% were seen once. V lost 8 bases and J lost 0, with 14 bases in between. CDR3 size: 15 residues. Every sample yielded at least 6 million isolated PBMCs. These data are taken from a study of blood T cells in healthy people across ages. Across the whole study: When template switching was applied, about one barcoded beta molecule was captured per two T cells. Study results and limitations: PBMCs that were unsorted prevented a conclusive naive versus antigen-experienced comparison.

Material: blood. The V gene is TRBV12-3 or TRBV12-4, the J gene TRBJ1-5, with a tentative D call TRBD1 (5 bases). This clonotype was obtained from a man between 60 and 75 years old in good health. The CDR3 here is CASGPQGRSNQPQHF. DNA of the CDR3: TGTGCCAGCGGACCCCAGGGACGTAGCAATCAGCCCCAGCATTTT.